The next 30 T cell receptor beta chains were all read from a single sample in a study of identical twins. TCRdb reprocessed the 5' RACE reads via MiXCR and lists one record per CDR3 protein. The table includes just under 650,000 distinct CDR3 sequences, about 7% detected once. These data also formed part of another study, on yellow fever vaccine responses in identical twins.

Sequencing input: PBMCs. The receptors were sampled from a woman aged 18-30 years in good health.

The V gene is TRBV12-3 or TRBV12-4, the J gene TRBJ2-2; 9 bases fit TRBD1. The CDR3 is made up of 16 amino acids. J was trimmed by 7 bases and V by 2 bases; bases with no gene match: 8. This chain's CDR3 is CASSLRWDREVGELFF. The CDR3 DNA reads as TGTGCCAGCAGTTTAAGATGGGACAGGGAAGTCGGGGAGCTGTTTTTT.

This clonotype occurred a few times. CDR3 in amino acids: CASSSRDRVDEQYV. The CDR3 nucleotides read TGTGCCAGCAGCTCCCGGGACAGGGTTGACGAGCAGTACGTC. J is TRBJ2-7 and V is TRBV5-5; 9 positions agree with TRBD1. Per germline, CDR1 SGHKS and CDR2 YYEKEE (reference sequence). The CDR3 is 14 amino acids. The V and J ends lost 3 bases and 5 bases, in that order; junction bases with no gene match: 6.

This clonotype was seen more than once but under ten times. This rearrangement joins TRBV5-1 to TRBJ1-1; D remains ambiguous. V was cut by 7 bases and J by 2 bases, with 15 bases left in between. Germline CDR1 is SGHRS and CDR2 is YFSETQ. The CDR3 totals 14 residues. This CDR3 is CASRRRADNTEAFF. The CDR3 coding sequence is TGCGCCAGCCGAAGGCGGGCAGATAACACTGAAGCTTTCTTT.

In its sample, this clonotype was seen many times. The genes are TRBV11-2 and TRBJ1-5; D remains unclear. The CDR3 loop spans 15 amino acids. V lost 5 bases, J lost 0 bases, and 11 bases lay in between. Germline lookup yields CDR1 SGHAT and CDR2 FQNNGV. CDR3 protein: CASSPGSASNQPQHF. CDR3 nucleotide sequence: TGTGCCAGCAGCCCAGGCAGCGCTAGCAATCAGCCCCAGCATTTT.

This chain uses TRBV12-3 or TRBV12-4 with TRBJ2-4, with 7 bases lining up with TRBD1. V shed 5 bases, J shed 5 bases, and the junction held 9 bases outside the gene matches. This CDR3 is built from 15 residues. The CDR3 coding sequence is TGTGCCAGCAGTCTAAAACAGGGGTTCCAAAACATTCAGTACTTC. This sequence encodes CASSLKQGFQNIQYF.

V is TRBV11-2 and J is TRBJ2-7, with TRBD2 matching 10 bases. Looked up from germline, CDR1 is SGHAT and CDR2 is FQNNGV. V dropped 3 bases and J dropped 5; count of bases not matched to a gene: 4. CDR3 length equals 14 residues. This CDR3 is CASSFQREGHEQYF. Here the CDR3 DNA reads TGTGCCAGCAGCTTCCAGCGGGAGGGCCACGAGCAGTACTTC.

The rearrangement uses TRBV5-8 and TRBJ2-1; 8 bases map to TRBD2. This CDR3 contains 16 residues. V was pared by 0 bases and J by 9 bases, with 11 bases of the junction left unmatched. The germline V gene encodes CDR1 SGHTS and CDR2 YDEGEE. CDR3 nucleotide sequence: TGTGCCAGCAGCTTGGGGCAACGGGGGGGCCTTGGTGAGCAGTTCTTC. Amino acid sequence: CASSLGQRGGLGEQFF.

This clonotype turned up a few times. The gene calls are TRBV6-9 and TRBJ2-7; D not resolved. The CDR3 loop spans 10 amino acids. The V gene's germline CDR1 is MNHGY and CDR2 SVAAGI. The ends were cut back, 9 bases at V and 6 bases at J, with 9 bases in the middle. In nucleotides, the CDR3 is TGTGCCAGACCTAACTTCGAGCAGTACTTC. The encoded protein is CARPNFEQYF.

This clonotype was detected only a few times. CDR3 coding DNA: TGTGCCAGCAGTTTGAAAGGACAGGGAAATAATTCACCCCTCCACTTT. This codes for CASSLKGQGNNSPLHF. The chain combines TRBV27 with TRBJ1-6; 8 bases align to TRBD1. The CDR3 length is 16 residues. The germline V gene encodes CDR1 MNHEY and CDR2 SMNVEV (reference sequence). Trimming at V came to 3 bases and at J to 5 bases, leaving 6 bases not matched to a gene.

The chain combines TRBV24-1 with TRBJ2-6; D ambiguous. The germline gives CDR1 KGHDR, CDR2 SFDVKD. Deletions cut 2 bases from V and 4 bases from J, with 11 bases between. The CDR3 spans 16 residues. CDR3 amino acids: CATSDSRRAGANVLTF. The CDR3 nucleotides read TGTGCCACCAGTGATTCCCGACGGGCAGGGGCCAACGTCCTGACTTTC.

A few counts support this clonotype. V gene TRBV12-3 or TRBV12-4 combines with J gene TRBJ2-7; 7 nucleotides agree with TRBD2. This CDR3 is 14 amino acids long. J gave up 3 bases and V 3 bases, and 5 bases lay outside the gene matches. The CDR3 sequence is CASSLGGGYYEQYF. CDR3 coding DNA: TGTGCCAGCAGTTTGGGGGGAGGGTACTACGAGCAGTACTTC.

The rearrangement uses TRBV5-1 and TRBJ2-1; 10 bases agree with TRBD2. CDR1 SGHRS and CDR2 YFSETQ come from the germline V gene. V gave up 4 bases and J gave up 6 bases; unmatched junction bases: 10. This CDR3 has 16 amino acids. The CDR3: CASSGRPSGRFNEQFF. The CDR3 coding sequence is TGCGCCAGCAGCGGCAGGCCTAGCGGGAGATTCAATGAGCAGTTCTTC. Filled out from reference TRBV5-1 and TRBJ2-1, the complete variable domain reads KAGVTQTPRYLIKTRGQQVTLSCSPISGHRSVSWYQQTPGQGLQFLFEYFSETQRNKGNFPGRFSGRQFSNSRSEMNVSTLELGDSALYLCASSGRPSGRFNEQFFGPGTRLTVL.

This clonotype appeared many times. The chain carries TRBV20-1 and TRBJ1-1; no reliable D call. This CDR3 has 14 residues. Trimming removed 3 bases from V and 4 bases from J, with 15 bases in between. Germline V gene lookup returns CDR1 DFQATT and CDR2 SNEGSKA (reference sequence). The CDR3 sequence is CSASHVLSSTEAFF. The CDR3 region has the DNA TGCAGTGCTAGTCACGTGTTAAGTTCCACTGAAGCTTTCTTT.

This clonotype came up a few times. This chain links TRBV20-1 with TRBJ2-1; the D gene is possibly TRBD1 (5 bases). Germline CDR1 reads DFQATT; CDR2 reads SNEGSKA (reference sequence). The CDR3 sequence is 11 residues long. V lost 6 bases, J lost 8 bases, and 11 bases lay in between. The CDR3 region is CSALRQHEQFF. As DNA, the CDR3 is TGCAGTGCCCTCCGACAGCATGAGCAGTTCTTC.

This clonotype occurred many times. The chain joins TRBV6-1 to TRBJ1-2; D may be TRBD1 (6 bases). V was trimmed by 0 bases and J by 5 bases, leaving 13 bases between them. Germline V gives CDR1 MNHNS, CDR2 SASEGT. The length of the CDR3 is 15 residues. In nucleotides, the CDR3 is TGTGCCAGCAGTGAAGCCCTACAGGGAGTTTATGGCTACACCTTC. This encodes CASSEALQGVYGYTF.

This clonotype was counted only a few times. The CDR3 coding sequence is TGTGCCAGCAGCTTAGCCGGGACAGGGCGAGAAAAACTGTTTTTT. This sequence encodes CASSLAGTGREKLFF. The J gene is TRBJ1-4, the V gene TRBV7-8; 9 bases align to TRBD1. CDR1 and CDR2 from the germline V gene are SGHVS and FQNEAQ. There are 15 residues in the CDR3. The V and J ends lost 0 bases and 8 bases, in that order; junction bases with no gene match: 4.

This clonotype has at least ten counts. This chain connects TRBV20-1 to TRBJ1-5; D remains unclear. The CDR3 has 15 amino acids. From germline, CDR1 is DFQATT and CDR2 SNEGSKA (reference sequence). V was pared by 3 bases and J by 2 bases, with 14 bases between. CDR3 coding DNA: TGCAGTGCTAGCCCTCCGGGGTTCGGCAATCAGCCCCAGCATTTT. Its translation is CSASPPGFGNQPQHF.

This clonotype was found many times. V gene TRBV5-1 combines with J gene TRBJ2-4, with D perhaps assigned TRBD1 or TRBD2 (5 bases each). V lost 0 bases and J lost 2, with 12 bases in between. The CDR3 totals 16 residues. Per germline, CDR1 SGHRS and CDR2 YFSETQ. For the CDR3, the DNA is TGCGCCAGCAGCTTGGCCGGGGCCTTTTCCAAAAACATTCAGTACTTC. Translation gives CASSLAGAFSKNIQYF. Full variable domain (missing parts from reference TRBV5-1 and TRBJ2-4): KAGVTQTPRYLIKTRGQQVTLSCSPISGHRSVSWYQQTPGQGLQFLFEYFSETQRNKGNFPGRFSGRQFSNSRSEMNVSTLELGDSALYLCASSLAGAFSKNIQYFGAGTRLSVL.

This clonotype has more than one count but fewer than ten. The chain combines TRBV28 with TRBJ2-1; 8 nucleotides match TRBD1. CDR3 length: 16 residues. Looked up from germline, CDR1 is MDHEN and CDR2 is SYDVKM. Trimming cost V 4 bases and J 4 bases; bases outside gene matches: 9. The CDR3 sequence is CASSSPAGGGYNEQFF. The DNA for the CDR3 is TGTGCCAGCAGTTCCCCCGCAGGGGGCGGTTACAATGAGCAGTTCTTC.

Details on this clonotype: A junction boundary mismatches the germline segment, possibly from a read error. V is TRBV5-1 and J is TRBJ2-2; possibly TRBD2 for D (5 bases). The CDR3 contains 16 residues. The germline V gene has CDR1 SGHRS and CDR2 YFSETQ. The CDR3 sequence is CASSRRLASDTGELFF. The CDR3 coding sequence is TGCGCCAGCAGCAGGAGGCTAGCATCCGACACTGGGGAGCTGTTTTTT.

This clonotype has a count of ten or more. The chain recombines TRBV5-1 with TRBJ1-6, with D tentatively TRBD1 (5 bases). Germline V gives CDR1 SGHRS, CDR2 YFSETQ. The V end was cut by 2 bases, the J end by 0 bases, with 15 bases between. The CDR3 is 18 amino acids. Here the CDR3 DNA reads TGCGCCAGCAGCTTACGAGACAGCCAGAGCTCCTATAATTCACCCCTCCACTTT. Residues: CASSLRDSQSSYNSPLHF.

This clonotype was seen many times. The gene calls are TRBV5-1 and TRBJ1-1, with D unresolved. The germline V gene encodes CDR1 SGHRS and CDR2 YFSETQ. The V end lost 2 bases, the J end lost 4 bases, and 9 bases lay between the germline ends. CDR3 length equals 13 residues. For the CDR3, the DNA is TGCGCCAGCAGCTTTGAGGCGGCCACTGAAGCTTTCTTT. This gives the protein CASSFEAATEAFF.

This clonotype was picked up a small number of times. This rearrangement joins TRBV12-3 or TRBV12-4 to TRBJ1-5; tentative D call: TRBD1 (5 bases). The CDR3 has 13 residues. Trimming removed 8 bases from V and 7 bases from J, with 15 bases in between. The CDR3 is CASALREGQPQHF. For the CDR3, the DNA is TGTGCCAGCGCCTTGCGAGAGGGGCAGCCCCAGCATTTT.

The rearrangement links TRBV10-3 to TRBJ2-1, with 8 bases matching TRBD2. V was clipped by 7 bases and J by 9 bases; unmatched bases: 2. Germline assignment: CDR1 ENHRY and CDR2 SYGVKD. The CDR3 has 11 amino acids. This CDR3 is CAITAGVEQFF. DNA for the CDR3: TGTGCCATCACAGCGGGAGTTGAGCAGTTCTTC.

This clonotype was counted many times. A junction end diverges from the germline sequence, so it may reflect a read error. The chain has TRBV5-1 and TRBJ2-5; no firm D call. The CDR3 is made up of 13 amino acids. CDR1 SGHRS and CDR2 YFSETQ come from the germline V gene. The CDR3 protein is CASSLVSQETQYF. The CDR3 coding sequence is TGTGCCAGCAGCTTGGTTAGCCAAGAGACCCAGTACTTC. The full variable domain, in which reference TRBV5-1 and TRBJ2-5 provide the parts outside the CDR3, is KAGVTQTPRYLIKTRGQQVTLSCSPISGHRSVSWYQQTPGQGLQFLFEYFSETQRNKGNFPGRFSGRQFSNSRSEMNVSTLELGDSALYLCASSLVSQETQYFGPGTRLLVL.

This clonotype came up many times. The rearrangement links TRBV27 to TRBJ1-2; maybe TRBD1 (5 bases). The CDR3 extends over 14 amino acids. Germline CDR1 MNHEY, CDR2 SMNVEV (reference sequence). Trimming stripped 3 bases from V and 3 bases from J, with 11 bases between. This chain's CDR3 is CASSFVGPYYGYTF. Written as DNA, the CDR3 is TGTGCCAGCAGTTTTGTGGGGCCCTACTATGGCTACACCTTC.

In its sample, this clonotype was seen a few times. The gene calls are TRBV20-1 and TRBJ2-3; 7 nucleotides agree with TRBD2. CDR3 length: 13 amino acids. Germline V gene lookup returns CDR1 DFQATT and CDR2 SNEGSKA (reference sequence). The V segment lost 5 bases and the J segment 2 bases; nucleotides outside the gene matches: 4. The CDR3 DNA reads as TGCAGTGCTCGACTAGCTTACACAGATACGCAGTATTTT. It encodes CSARLAYTDTQYF.

This clonotype was counted many times. This chain joins TRBV7-9 and TRBJ1-1; possibly TRBD1 for D (5 bases). CDR1 SEHNR and CDR2 FQNEAQ come from the germline V gene (reference sequence). Trimming cost V 5 bases and J 6 bases, with 10 bases left between them. The CDR3 has 12 amino acids. The CDR3 loop reads CASSQAGPEAFF. The CDR3 DNA is TGTGCCAGCAGCCAAGCGGGGCCTGAAGCTTTCTTT.

This clonotype showed up many times. The rearrangement links TRBV27 to TRBJ1-5; no clear D. Trimming shortened V by 4 bases and J by 0 bases, and 10 bases separated the two germline ends. Looked up from germline, CDR1 is MNHEY and CDR2 is SMNVEV (reference sequence). The CDR3 loop spans 15 amino acids. This CDR3 reads CASSYTRYSNQPQHF. In DNA form, the CDR3 reads TGTGCCAGCAGTTATACACGATATAGCAATCAGCCCCAGCATTTT.

This clonotype was counted only a few times. The rearrangement joins TRBV27 to TRBJ2-5; D perhaps matches TRBD1 (6 bases). Trimming took off 8 bases at V and 3 bases at J, with 16 bases between the two ends. Germline lookup yields CDR1 MNHEY and CDR2 SMNVEV (reference sequence). The CDR3 length is 14 residues. The CDR3 region is CASQGTIREETQYF. In DNA form, the CDR3 reads TGTGCCAGCCAAGGGACAATAAGAGAAGAGACCCAGTACTTC.